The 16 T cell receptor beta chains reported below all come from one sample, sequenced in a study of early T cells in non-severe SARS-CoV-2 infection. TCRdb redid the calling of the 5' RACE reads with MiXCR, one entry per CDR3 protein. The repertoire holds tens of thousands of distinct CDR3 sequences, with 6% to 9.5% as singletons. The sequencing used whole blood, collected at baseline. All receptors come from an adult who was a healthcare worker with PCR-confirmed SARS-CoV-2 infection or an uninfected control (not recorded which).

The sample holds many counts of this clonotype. The CDR3: CASQREQGRAEQYF. The CDR3 nucleotides read TGTGCCAGCCAAAGGGAACAGGGTCGGGCCGAGCAGTACTTC. The rearrangement joins TRBV18 to TRBJ2-7; perhaps TRBD1 as D (6 bases). Germline V gene data show CDR1 as KGHSH and CDR2 as LQKENI. Trimming removed 8 bases at V and 6 bases at J, with 20 bases between. The CDR3 consists of 14 residues.

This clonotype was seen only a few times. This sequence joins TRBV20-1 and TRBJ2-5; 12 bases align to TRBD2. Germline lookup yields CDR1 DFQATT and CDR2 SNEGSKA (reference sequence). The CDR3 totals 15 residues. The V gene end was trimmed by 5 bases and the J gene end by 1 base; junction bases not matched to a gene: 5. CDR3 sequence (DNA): TGCAGTGCTGAAGGACTAGCGGGGATCCAAGAGACCCAGTACTTC. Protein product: CSAEGLAGIQETQYF.

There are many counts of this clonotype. In nucleotides, the CDR3 is TGCAGCGTTGGACACCTAGAGACCCAGTACTTC. Translated: CSVGHLETQYF. The rearrangement links TRBV29-1 to TRBJ2-5; D unclear. V was clipped by 4 bases and J by 4 bases, with 7 bases between them. CDR1 is SQVTM, CDR2 ANQGSEA, per germline. The CDR3 covers 11 residues.

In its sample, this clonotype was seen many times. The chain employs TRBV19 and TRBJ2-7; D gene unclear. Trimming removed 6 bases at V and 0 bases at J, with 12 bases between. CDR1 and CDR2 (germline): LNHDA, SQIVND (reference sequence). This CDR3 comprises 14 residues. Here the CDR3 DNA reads TGTGCCAGTAGCAGAGGTGGGGACTCCTACGAGCAGTACTTC. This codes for CASSRGGDSYEQYF.

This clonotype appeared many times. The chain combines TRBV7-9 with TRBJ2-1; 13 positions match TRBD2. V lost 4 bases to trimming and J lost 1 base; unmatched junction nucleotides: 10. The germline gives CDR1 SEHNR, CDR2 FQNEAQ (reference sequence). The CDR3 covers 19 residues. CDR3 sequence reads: CASSSPTSGGARSYNEQFF. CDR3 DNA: TGTGCCAGCAGCTCCCCAACTAGCGGGGGGGCTCGGTCCTACAATGAGCAGTTCTTC. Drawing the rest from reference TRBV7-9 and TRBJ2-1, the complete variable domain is DTGVSQNPRHKITKRGQNVTFRCDPISEHNRLYWYRQTLGQGPEFLTYFQNEAQLEKSRLLSDRFSAERPKGSFSTLEIQRTEQGDSAMYLCASSSPTSGGARSYNEQFFGPGTRLTVL.

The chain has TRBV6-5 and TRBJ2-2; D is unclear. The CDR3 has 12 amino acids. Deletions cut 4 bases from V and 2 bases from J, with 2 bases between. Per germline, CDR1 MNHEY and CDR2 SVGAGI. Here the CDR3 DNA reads TGTGCCAGCAGTTCCAACACCGGGGAGCTGTTTTTT. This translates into CASSSNTGELFF.

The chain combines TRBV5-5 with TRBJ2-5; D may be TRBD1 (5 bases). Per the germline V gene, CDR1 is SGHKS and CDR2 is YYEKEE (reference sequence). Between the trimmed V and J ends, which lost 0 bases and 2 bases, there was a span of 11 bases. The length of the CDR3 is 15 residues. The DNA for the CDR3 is TGTGCCAGCAGCTTGGTAGCAGGGTCGCAAGAGACCCAGTACTTC. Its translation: CASSLVAGSQETQYF.

The CDR3 loop reads CASSLHRGSGYTF. The DNA for the CDR3 is TGTGCCAGCAGTTTACACAGGGGTAGCGGCTACACCTTC. The gene calls are TRBV27 and TRBJ1-2, with 7 bases identical to TRBD1. Unmatched junction bases numbered 5, after V lost 2 bases and J lost 8 bases. The CDR3 runs to 13 residues. CDR1 is MNHEY, CDR2 SMNVEV, per germline (reference sequence).

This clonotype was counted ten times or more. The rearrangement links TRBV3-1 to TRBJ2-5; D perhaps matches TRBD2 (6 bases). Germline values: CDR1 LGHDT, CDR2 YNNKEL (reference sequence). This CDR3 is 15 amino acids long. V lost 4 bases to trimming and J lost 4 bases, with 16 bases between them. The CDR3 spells CASSPLWGGGETQYF. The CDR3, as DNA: TGTGCCAGCAGCCCCCTCTGGGGAGGCGGAGAGACCCAGTACTTC.

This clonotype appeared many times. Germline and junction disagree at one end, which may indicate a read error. As DNA, the CDR3 is TGTGCCAGCAGCCAAAAAGGTCTAGCGGGGGGGAGTTTCTTT. Protein sequence: CASSQKGLAGGSFF. The V call is TRBV3-1, the J call TRBJ2-3; 12 bases are shared with TRBD2. The CDR3 length is 14 residues. CDR1 LGHDT and CDR2 YNNKEL come from the germline V gene (reference sequence).

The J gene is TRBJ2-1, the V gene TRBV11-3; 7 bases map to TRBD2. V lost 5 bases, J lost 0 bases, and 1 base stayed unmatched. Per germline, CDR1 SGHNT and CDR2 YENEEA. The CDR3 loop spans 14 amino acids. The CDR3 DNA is TGTGCCAGCAGCGGGGGGGGCTCCTACAATGAGCAGTTCTTC. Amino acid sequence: CASSGGGSYNEQFF.

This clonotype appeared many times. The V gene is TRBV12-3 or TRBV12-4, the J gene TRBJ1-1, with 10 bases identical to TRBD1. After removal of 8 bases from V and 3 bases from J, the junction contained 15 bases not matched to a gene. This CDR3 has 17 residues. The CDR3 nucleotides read TGTGCCAGCTTCCGGGGACAGGGGATGTCTTGGCACACTGAAGCTTTCTTT. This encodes CASFRGQGMSWHTEAFF.

CDR3 nucleotide sequence: TGTGCCAGCAGTCCCCGTGGGGGCCTTACCTTC. Protein: CASSPRGGLTF. The chain combines TRBV28 with TRBJ1-2; tentative D call: TRBD1 (6 bases). V lost 5 bases and J 14 bases, leaving 15 bases between the germline ends. The CDR3 length is 11 residues. Germline CDR1 reads MDHEN; CDR2 reads SYDVKM.

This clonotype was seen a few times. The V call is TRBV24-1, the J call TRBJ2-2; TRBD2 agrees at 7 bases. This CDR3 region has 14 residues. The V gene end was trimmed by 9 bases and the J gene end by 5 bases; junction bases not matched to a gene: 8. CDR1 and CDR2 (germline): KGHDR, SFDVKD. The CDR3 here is CATGSGAYTGELFF. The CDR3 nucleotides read TGTGCCACCGGAAGCGGGGCTTATACCGGGGAGCTGTTTTTT.

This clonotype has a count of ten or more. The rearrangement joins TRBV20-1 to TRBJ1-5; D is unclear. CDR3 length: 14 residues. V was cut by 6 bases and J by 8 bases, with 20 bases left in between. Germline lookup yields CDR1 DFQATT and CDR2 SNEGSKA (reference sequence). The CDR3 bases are TGCAGTGCCCGCGAGGGATCTTCCTTTGAGCCCCAGCATTTT. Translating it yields CSAREGSSFEPQHF.

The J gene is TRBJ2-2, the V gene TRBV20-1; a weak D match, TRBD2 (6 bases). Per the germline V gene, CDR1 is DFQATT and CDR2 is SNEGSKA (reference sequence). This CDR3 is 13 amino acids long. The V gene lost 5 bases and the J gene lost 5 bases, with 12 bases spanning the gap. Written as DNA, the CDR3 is TGCAGTGCTCCCCTGGCGGGGACCGGGGAGCTGTTTTTT. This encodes CSAPLAGTGELFF.